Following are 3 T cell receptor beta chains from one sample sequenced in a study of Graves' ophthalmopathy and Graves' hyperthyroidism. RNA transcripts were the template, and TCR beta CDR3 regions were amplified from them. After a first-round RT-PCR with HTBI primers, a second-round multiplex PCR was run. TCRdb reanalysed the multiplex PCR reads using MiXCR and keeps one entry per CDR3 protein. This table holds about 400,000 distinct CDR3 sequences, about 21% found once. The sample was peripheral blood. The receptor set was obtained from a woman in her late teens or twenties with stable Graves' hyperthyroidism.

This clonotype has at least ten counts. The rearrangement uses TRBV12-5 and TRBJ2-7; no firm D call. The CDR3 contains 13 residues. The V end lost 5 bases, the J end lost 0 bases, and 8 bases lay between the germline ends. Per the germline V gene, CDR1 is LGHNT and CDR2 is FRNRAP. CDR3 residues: CASGNPHSYEQYF. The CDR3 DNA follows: TGTGCTAGTGGTAACCCCCACTCCTACGAGCAGTACTTC. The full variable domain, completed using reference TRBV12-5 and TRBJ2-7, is DARVTQTPRHKVTEMGQEVTMRCQPILGHNTVFWYRQTMMQGLELLAYFRNRAPLDDSGMPKDRFSAEMPDATLATLKIQPSEPRDSAVYFCASGNPHSYEQYFGPGTRLTVT.

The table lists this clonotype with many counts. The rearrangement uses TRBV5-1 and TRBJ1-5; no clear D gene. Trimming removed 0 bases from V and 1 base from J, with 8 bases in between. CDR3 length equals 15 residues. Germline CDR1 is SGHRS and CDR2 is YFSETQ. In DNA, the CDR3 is TGCGCCAGCAGCTTGGGTACGGGGAGCAATCAGCCCCAGCATTTT. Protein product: CASSLGTGSNQPQHF.

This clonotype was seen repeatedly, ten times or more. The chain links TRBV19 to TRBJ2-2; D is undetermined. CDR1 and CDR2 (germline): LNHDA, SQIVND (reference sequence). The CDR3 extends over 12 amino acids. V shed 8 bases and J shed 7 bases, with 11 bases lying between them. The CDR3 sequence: CASAKLHGELFF. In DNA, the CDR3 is TGTGCCAGTGCCAAACTGCACGGGGAGCTGTTTTTT.